These 19 T cell receptor beta chains originate from one sample sequenced in a study of CD8 T cells in Susac syndrome. RNA in amounts of about 0.5 to 1 ug was reverse transcribed with random hexamers. MiXCR was run by TCRdb on the immunoSEQ multiplex PCR reads, yielding one entry per CDR3 protein. This table holds about 130,000 distinct CDR3 sequences, nearly 95% found once. Sample: CD4+ T cells from PBMCs. Every receptor here comes from a human donor in good health.

The chain has TRBV7-8 and TRBJ2-6, with no clear D. Germline CDR1 is SGHVS and CDR2 is FQNEAQ. This CDR3 has 17 residues. V was pared by 3 bases and J by 0 bases, with 12 bases between. The DNA of the CDR3 is TGTGCCAGCAGCTTTGGCCCGGCGAACTCTGGGGCCAACGTCCTGACTTTC. Protein sequence: CASSFGPANSGANVLTF.

V is TRBV29-1 and J is TRBJ2-5, with unresolved D. Germline V gene data show CDR1 as SQVTM and CDR2 as ANQGSEA. V was trimmed by 7 bases and J by 1 base, leaving 7 bases between them. The CDR3 runs to 11 residues. CDR3: CSAKPQETQYF. The CDR3 bases are TGCAGCGCCAAACCCCAAGAGACCCAGTACTTC.

The chain combines TRBV29-1 with TRBJ2-7, with D tentatively TRBD1 (5 bases). The germline V and J ends were trimmed by 4 bases and 5 bases, with 12 bases remaining between them. The CDR3 covers 12 residues. The germline gives CDR1 SQVTM, CDR2 ANQGSEA. The CDR3 coding sequence is TGCAGCGTTGCCCCAGGGAAGAACGAGCAGTACTTC. Encoded protein: CSVAPGKNEQYF.

The rearrangement joins TRBV30 to TRBJ2-1; D is uncertain. V was trimmed by 3 bases and J by 9 bases, leaving 18 bases between them. This CDR3 comprises 14 residues. Germline assignment: CDR1 GTSNPN and CDR2 SVGIG (reference sequence). For the CDR3, the DNA is TGTGCCTGGAGGGGCGCTCCCGGCTTGGGTGAGCAGTTCTTC. It translates to CAWRGAPGLGEQFF. The complete variable domain, with remaining parts taken from reference TRBV30 and TRBJ2-1, reads SQTIHQWPATLVQPVGSPLSLECTVEGTSNPNLYWYRQAAGRGLQLLFYSVGIGQISSEVPQNLSASRPQDRQFILSSKKLLLSDSGFYLCAWRGAPGLGEQFFGPGTRLTVL.

The chain recombines TRBV28 with TRBJ1-2, with TRBD1 matching over 7 bases. The germline CDR1 and CDR2 sequences are MDHEN and SYDVKM. After removal of 6 bases from V and 6 bases from J, the junction contained 13 bases not matched to a gene. The CDR3 runs to 15 residues. The CDR3 DNA sequence: TGTGCCAGCAGACGACAGGGACCCTATAAGGATGGCTACACCTTC. Its translation: CASRRQGPYKDGYTF.

The chain couples TRBV2 to TRBJ1-5, with 8 bases matching TRBD1. The germline CDR1 and CDR2 sequences are SNHLY and FYNNEI. This CDR3 spans 14 amino acids. V shed 6 bases and J 5 bases; nucleotides not matched to a gene: 6. For the CDR3, the DNA is TGTGCCAGCAGCGGACAGGGTACGGATCAGCCCCAGCATTTT. Its translation: CASSGQGTDQPQHF.

V and J are TRBV30 and TRBJ2-1; TRBD2 matches at 10 bases. V lost 4 bases and J lost 4; bases outside the gene matches: 4. Germline-derived CDR1 and CDR2 are GTSNPN and SVGIG (reference sequence). The CDR3 runs to 14 residues. The CDR3 nucleotides are TGTGCCTGGACCGGACTAGCGGAATACAATGAGCAGTTCTTC. This gives the protein CAWTGLAEYNEQFF. The variable domain in full, completed from reference TRBV30 and TRBJ2-1, reads SQTIHQWPATLVQPVGSPLSLECTVEGTSNPNLYWYRQAAGRGLQLLFYSVGIGQISSEVPQNLSASRPQDRQFILSSKKLLLSDSGFYLCAWTGLAEYNEQFFGPGTRLTVL.

The V call is TRBV5-1, the J call TRBJ2-2; possible D gene TRBD2, 6 bases. Germline CDR1 reads SGHRS; CDR2 reads YFSETQ. V gave up 4 bases and J gave up 5 bases, with 15 bases separating them. CDR3 length equals 15 residues. CDR3: CASSPVVAGTGELFF. CDR3 sequence (DNA): TGCGCCAGCAGCCCGGTAGTCGCGGGGACCGGGGAGCTGTTTTTT.

The chain has TRBV3-1 and TRBJ1-1, with 7 bases fitting TRBD1. CDR3 size: 16 residues. Looked up from germline, CDR1 is LGHDT and CDR2 is YNNKEL (reference sequence). V shed 4 bases and J 8 bases; nucleotides not matched to a gene: 16. The CDR3 sequence is CASSPYRQGGAREAFF. The CDR3 DNA sequence: TGTGCCAGCAGCCCCTATAGACAGGGCGGTGCGAGGGAAGCTTTCTTT.

The chain is built from TRBV7-9 and TRBJ2-7, with D possibly matching TRBD1 (7 bases). Germline assignment: CDR1 SEHNR and CDR2 FQNEAQ (reference sequence). The V gene lost 5 bases and the J gene lost 3 bases, with 29 bases spanning the gap. CDR3 length: 19 amino acids. CDR3 DNA: TGTGCCAGCAGCCCAACTTTAGGGGGGCATTTGGGACAGTTCTACGAGCAGTACTTC. Encoded protein: CASSPTLGGHLGQFYEQYF.

The gene calls are TRBV7-9 and TRBJ2-7, with D perhaps TRBD2 (6 bases). Trimming shortened V by 11 bases and J by 0 bases, and 14 bases separated the two germline ends. The CDR3 loop spans 13 amino acids. Germline loops: CDR1 SEHNR, CDR2 FQNEAQ (reference sequence). The CDR3, as DNA: TGTGCCTCAGGAGGGCGGAACTCCTACGAGCAGTACTTC. It codes for CASGGRNSYEQYF.

A few counts support this clonotype. The gene calls are TRBV29-1 and TRBJ2-1, with 8 bases matching TRBD2. Looked up from germline, CDR1 is SQVTM and CDR2 is ANQGSEA. This CDR3 is 12 amino acids long. J was trimmed by 7 bases and V by 4 bases; bases with no gene match: 3. CDR3 sequence (DNA): TGCAGCGTTGCCCCTAGCGGGAATGAGCAGTTCTTC. Residues: CSVAPSGNEQFF.

The CDR3 here is CASSSHSGTNTGELFF. DNA of the CDR3: TGTGCCAGCAGTTCCCACAGCGGGACGAACACCGGGGAGCTGTTTTTT. The V call is TRBV28, the J call TRBJ2-2; 7 nucleotides match TRBD2. Germline V gives CDR1 MDHEN, CDR2 SYDVKM. With 4 bases clipped from V and 0 bases from J, the junction kept 5 bases outside the gene matches. The CDR3 length is 16 residues.

The chain recombines TRBV18 with TRBJ2-1, with D possibly matching TRBD2 (5 bases). V lost 3 bases to trimming and J lost 9 bases, with 12 bases between them. Looked up from germline, CDR1 is KGHSH and CDR2 is LQKENI. The CDR3 consists of 13 residues. CDR3 sequence: CASSPLGEGEQFF. CDR3 DNA sequence: TGTGCCAGCTCACCGCTAGGTGAGGGTGAGCAGTTCTTC. Full variable domain (missing parts from reference TRBV18 and TRBJ2-1): NAGVMQNPRHLVRRRGQEARLRCSPMKGHSHVYWYRQLPEEGLKFMVYLQKENIIDESGMPKERFSAEFPKEGPSILRIQQVVRGDSAAYFCASSPLGEGEQFFGPGTRLTVL.

The chain uses TRBV5-1 and TRBJ2-7; D is unresolved. Germline V lookup: CDR1 SGHRS, CDR2 YFSETQ. Trimming removed 7 bases at V and 4 bases at J, with 12 bases between. The CDR3 is 12 residues long. This chain's CDR3 is CASYINRYEQYF. The DNA of the CDR3 is TGCGCCAGCTATATAAACAGATACGAGCAGTACTTC.

The CDR3 region is CASSLESKGNIQYF. The CDR3, as DNA: TGTGCCAGCAGCTTGGAGTCTAAGGGCAACATTCAGTACTTC. This chain joins TRBV5-4 and TRBJ2-4; D call uncertain. V was trimmed by 0 bases and J by 7 bases, leaving 11 bases between them. This CDR3 has 14 amino acids. Germline CDR1 reads SGHNT; CDR2 reads YYREEE (reference sequence).

CDR3 loop: CSARDHVASGSSYEQYF. DNA of the CDR3: TGCAGTGCTAGAGATCATGTGGCTAGCGGGAGCTCTTACGAGCAGTACTTC. This chain joins TRBV20-1 and TRBJ2-7; 10 positions agree with TRBD2. The CDR3 is 17 residues long. Germline trimming cut 0 bases from V and 4 bases from J; bases unmatched to any gene: 12. From germline, CDR1 is DFQATT and CDR2 SNEGSKA (reference sequence).

This chain links TRBV29-1 with TRBJ1-5; the D is unclear. CDR1 and CDR2 (germline): SQVTM, ANQGSEA. This CDR3 has 13 residues. The V and J ends lost 6 bases and 0 bases respectively, with 9 bases between them. CDR3 in DNA: TGCAGCGTGCAGGACGGTAGCAATCAGCCCCAGCATTTT. Its protein is CSVQDGSNQPQHF.

The chain links TRBV30 to TRBJ1-1, with 7 positions matching TRBD1. Germline assignment: CDR1 GTSNPN and CDR2 SVGIG (reference sequence). This CDR3 region has 14 residues. The J segment lost 1 base and the V segment lost 1 base, leaving 3 bases of the junction unmatched. The CDR3 loop is CAWSAGQANTEAFF. The CDR3, as DNA: TGTGCCTGGAGTGCAGGACAGGCGAACACTGAAGCTTTCTTT.